What follows is one TCR beta chain and its context. Antigen: not known. The data derive from a study of regulatory T cells in long-lasting Graves disease. Study observations and caveats: TCR diversity was lower in persistent than newly diagnosed Graves' disease. Limited sample numbers may have lowered accuracy.

Construction of the TCR beta libraries employed iRepertoire HTBI primers in conjunction with Arm-PCR of CDR3 regions. TCRdb re-called the multiplex PCR reads with MiXCR, one entry per CDR3 protein. The data show 500,000 or so distinct CDR3 sequences, around 16% seen once. Documented time point: newly diagnosed GD, antithyroid drugs for less than 3 months. PBMC RNA served as the TCR library source. EDTA tubes collected 7.5 to 9.5 milliliters of peripheral blood. The CDR3 is 14 amino acids. V was cut by 2 bases and J by 2 bases, with 10 bases left in between. Germline CDR1 DFQATT, CDR2 SNEGSKA (reference sequence). The data were also submitted as part of a second study, on T cells in Graves' hyperthyroidism and ophthalmopathy. This second report adds: The TCR CDR3 first-round RT-PCR relied on the HTBI primer set.

Source: peripheral blood mononuclear cells (PBMCs), taken at new diagnosis, from a patient treated with antithyroid drugs. This rearrangement joins TRBV20-1 to TRBJ2-1; tentatively, D is TRBD2 (6 bases). The TCR was taken from a man aged 40-49 years with Graves disease. The CDR3 DNA follows: TGCAGTGCTAGAAGCCCTAGCGCCTACAATGAGCAGTTCTTC. Translating it yields CSARSPSAYNEQFF.